The 10 T cell receptor beta chains in this list originate from one sample, sequenced in a study of blood T cell repertoires in COVID-19. The method was immunoSEQ multiplex PCR; TCRdb's version includes in-frame clones alone and lacks a portion of them. The table lists 99,000 or so clones, 75% to 90% of them singletons. The sample consisted of peripheral blood. The receptors originated from a man in his 60s with acute or convalescent COVID-19.

J is TRBJ1-2 and V is TRBV29-1, with D possibly matching TRBD1 (6 bases). The CDR3 has 13 amino acids. Trimming shortened V by 1 base and J by 4 bases, and 10 bases separated the two germline ends. The germline CDR1 and CDR2 sequences are SQVTM and ANQGSEA. The CDR3 protein is CSVEVARGYGYTF. The CDR3 DNA sequence: TGCAGCGTTGAAGTGGCCAGGGGCTATGGCTACACCTTC.

V gene TRBV11-2 combines with J gene TRBJ1-1; D is unresolved. V dropped 0 bases and J dropped 1 base, with 9 bases sitting between them. Germline V gene lookup returns CDR1 SGHAT and CDR2 FQNNGV. The CDR3 consists of 15 residues. The CDR3 region has the DNA TGTGCCAGCAGCTTAGAATCAGGATCGAACACTGAAGCTTTCTTT. It encodes CASSLESGSNTEAFF.

The gene calls are TRBV10-1 and TRBJ1-6; maybe TRBD1 (6 bases). The CDR3 spans 14 residues. V lost 3 bases and J lost 10, with 13 bases in between. Germline V gene sequence: CDR1 WNHNN, CDR2 SYGVQD (reference sequence). The chain's CDR3 is CASSDSGVGSPLHF. CDR3 in DNA: TGCGCCAGCAGTGACTCAGGGGTCGGCTCACCCCTCCACTTT.

Of note for this clone: One end of the junction is discordant with germline, which a read error may explain. The chain links TRBV7-9 to TRBJ2-3, with D unclear. CDR1 SEHNR and CDR2 FQNEAQ come from the germline V gene (reference sequence). The CDR3 loop spans 14 amino acids. CDR3 sequence reads: CASSLLNSKDTQYF. CDR3 DNA sequence: TGTGCCAGCAGCTTACTGAATAGCAAAGATACGCAGTATTTT.

V usage is TRBV24-1 and J usage is TRBJ2-7, with 9 bases aligning to TRBD1. The CDR3 has 15 amino acids. CDR1 is KGHDR and CDR2 is SFDVKD in the germline V gene. Germline trimming cut 4 bases from V and 7 bases from J; bases unmatched to any gene: 10. The CDR3, as DNA: TGTGCCACCAGTGACCCCGGACAGGGGTTGAGGGAGCAGTACTTC. It encodes CATSDPGQGLREQYF.

This clone has only one observation. V is TRBV28 and J is TRBJ1-2, with 7 bases aligning to TRBD1. This CDR3 is 12 amino acids long. Germline trimming cut 6 bases from V and 8 bases from J; bases unmatched to any gene: 6. Germline CDR1 is MDHEN and CDR2 is SYDVKM. The CDR3 region is CASRTGKVGYTF. The CDR3 DNA is TGTGCCAGCAGGACAGGGAAGGTGGGCTACACCTTC.

The rearrangement links TRBV3-1 (or the pseudogene TRBV3-2) to TRBJ2-5, with 7 bases matching TRBD1. The CDR3 totals 21 residues. Trimming at V came to 4 bases and at J to 1 base, leaving 24 bases not matched to a gene. Germline CDR1 LGHDT, CDR2 YNNKEL (reference sequence). The CDR3 loop is CASSLYLGQLRGNPFQETQYF. CDR3 DNA sequence: TGTGCCAGCAGCCTCTACCTGGGACAGCTTCGCGGTAATCCCTTCCAAGAGACCCAGTACTTC.

V and J are TRBV5-1 and TRBJ2-7, with 10 bases fitting TRBD1. The CDR3 runs 13 residues. The junction had 7 bases not matched to a gene; V was cut back by 4 bases and J by 9 bases. Germline lookup yields CDR1 SGHRS and CDR2 YFSETQ. CDR3 coding DNA: TGCGCCAGCAGCCTCGACAGGGGGCCTTGGCAGTACTTC. It specifies CASSLDRGPWQYF.

This clone was recorded a few times. V gene TRBV28 combines with J gene TRBJ1-1; 10 nucleotides match TRBD1. The J segment lost 4 bases and the V segment lost 6 bases, leaving 8 bases of the junction unmatched. From germline, CDR1 is MDHEN and CDR2 SYDVKM. This CDR3 has 15 amino acids. CDR3 in amino acids: CASSTPGQGFTEAFF. The CDR3 bases are TGTGCCAGCAGCACTCCGGGACAGGGGTTCACTGAAGCTTTCTTT.

This clone was seen a handful of times. This chain joins TRBV5-1 and TRBJ2-1, with a possible D match to TRBD1 (6 bases). CDR3 length equals 16 residues. Germline V gene data show CDR1 as SGHRS and CDR2 as YFSETQ. Trimming removed 0 bases at V and 4 bases at J, with 14 bases between. CDR3 sequence reads: CASSLGGPPIYNEQFF. In nucleotides, the CDR3 is TGCGCCAGCAGCTTGGGGGGGCCCCCAATATACAATGAGCAGTTCTTC.